Listed here are 32 T cell receptor beta chains from one sample, sequenced in a study of control samples from healthy donors and cancer patients. Clones were sequenced by immunoSEQ multiplex PCR, and TCRdb holds only the in-frame ones, with some missing. The sample includes roughly 84,000 clones, roughly nine tenths of them seen just once. Sequencing was done on a sample of blood. Every receptor here comes from a middle-aged man in good health.

The chain has TRBV7-9 and TRBJ1-3; no firm D call. This CDR3 is 14 amino acids long. Germline CDR1 and CDR2: SEHNR and FQNEAQ (reference sequence). The V and J ends lost 6 bases and 4 bases respectively, with 13 bases between them. This CDR3 reads CASRKSDQGNTIYF. CDR3 sequence (DNA): TGTGCCAGCAGGAAGTCCGACCAGGGAAACACCATATATTTT.

The chain combines TRBV30 with TRBJ1-5; D ambiguous. The CDR3 covers 14 residues. Per the germline V gene, CDR1 is GTSNPN and CDR2 is SVGIG (reference sequence). Trimming took off 0 bases at V and 6 bases at J, with 12 bases between the two ends. The CDR3 DNA follows: TGTGCCTGGAGTGTAAACTTCGGAAGTCAGCCCCAGCATTTT. It is translated as CAWSVNFGSQPQHF.

The gene calls are TRBV19 and TRBJ2-1, with 14 bases lining up with TRBD2. The CDR3 is 15 amino acids. Per germline, CDR1 LNHDA and CDR2 SQIVND (reference sequence). Losses at the gene ends were 6 bases for V and 2 bases for J; bases not matched to a gene: 0. The CDR3 region has the DNA TGTGCCAGTAGGACTAGCGGGGGGGCCTACAATGAGCAGTTCTTC. It translates to CASRTSGGAYNEQFF. Supplemented by reference TRBV19 and TRBJ2-1, the full variable domain reads DGGITQSPKYLFRKEGQNVTLSCEQNLNHDAMYWYRQDPGQGLRLIYYSQIVNDFQKGDIAEGYSVSREKKESFPLTVTSAQKNPTAFYLCASRTSGGAYNEQFFGPGTRLTVL.

About this clone itself: The junction does not match germline at one end; this may be a read error. The chain links TRBV19 to TRBJ2-3; no firm D call. Germline V gives CDR1 LNHDA, CDR2 SQIVND (reference sequence). The CDR3 runs 13 residues. The chain's CDR3 is CASSLEDTDTQYF. The CDR3 DNA reads TGTGCCAGTAGTCTAGAGGACACAGATACGCAGTATTTT.

The table lists this clone with a few counts. This chain joins TRBV9 and TRBJ2-7; 9 bases match TRBD1. Germline trimming cut 4 bases from V and 5 bases from J; bases unmatched to any gene: 13. This CDR3 has 16 amino acids. Per germline, CDR1 SGDLS and CDR2 YYNGEE. Here the CDR3 reads CASSPRVGTGTDEQYF. In DNA form, the CDR3 reads TGTGCCAGCAGCCCCCGGGTCGGGACAGGGACGGACGAGCAGTACTTC.

Written as DNA, the CDR3 is TGCGCCAGCAGCTTGCAGGGTATAACGAACACCGGGGAGCTGTTTTTT. This translates into CASSLQGITNTGELFF. V gene TRBV5-1 combines with J gene TRBJ2-2, with D possibly matching TRBD1 (5 bases). The germline CDR1 and CDR2 sequences are SGHRS and YFSETQ. The V end lost 1 base, the J end lost 0 bases, and 10 bases lay between the germline ends. The CDR3 has 16 amino acids. Complete variable domain (other parts from reference TRBV5-1 and TRBJ2-2): KAGVTQTPRYLIKTRGQQVTLSCSPISGHRSVSWYQQTPGQGLQFLFEYFSETQRNKGNFPGRFSGRQFSNSRSEMNVSTLELGDSALYLCASSLQGITNTGELFFGEGSRLTVL.

V usage is TRBV6-5 and J usage is TRBJ1-3, with D perhaps matching TRBD1 (5 bases). CDR3 size: 14 residues. V lost 10 bases to trimming and J lost 0 bases, with 13 bases between them. In germline, CDR1 is MNHEY, CDR2 SVGAGI. CDR3 protein: CATARGNSGNTIYF. Here the CDR3 DNA reads TGTGCCACCGCACGGGGGAACTCTGGAAACACCATATATTTT.

The CDR3 DNA reads as TGTGCCAGTAGAGACAGGGGGGGAGAAGCCAAAAACATTCAGTACTTC. This codes for CASRDRGGEAKNIQYF. V gene TRBV19 combines with J gene TRBJ2-4; 9 positions agree with TRBD1. The J segment lost 0 bases and the V segment lost 6 bases, leaving 6 bases of the junction unmatched. Germline-derived CDR1 and CDR2 are LNHDA and SQIVND (reference sequence). This CDR3 has 16 residues.

In DNA form, the CDR3 reads TGTGCCAGCTCACCAGGGCCTGGGACTGAAGCTTTCTTT. This gives the protein CASSPGPGTEAFF. This chain uses TRBV18 with TRBJ1-1; no firm D call. The germline gives CDR1 KGHSH, CDR2 LQKENI. The CDR3 extends over 13 amino acids. V was pared by 2 bases and J by 5 bases, with 9 bases between.

This clone has a single count. V gene TRBV19 combines with J gene TRBJ1-4, with 7 bases that match TRBD1. J gave up 5 bases and V 5 bases, and 11 bases lay outside the gene matches. CDR1 LNHDA and CDR2 SQIVND come from the germline V gene (reference sequence). This CDR3 spans 16 amino acids. CDR3 coding DNA: TGTGCCAGTAGTCGAGGACAGGCACCACGGAATGAAAAACTGTTTTTT. Protein product: CASSRGQAPRNEKLFF.

In its sample, this clone was seen once. The gene calls are TRBV2 and TRBJ2-5, with TRBD2 as a possible D gene (6 bases). The CDR3 length is 13 residues. The V end lost 2 bases, the J end lost 9 bases, and 13 bases lay between the germline ends. From germline, CDR1 is SNHLY and CDR2 FYNNEI. The CDR3 DNA reads TGTGCCAGCAGTGAAACACGGCGGGACGCCCAGTACTTC. Its protein is CASSETRRDAQYF.

This clone was recorded only once. This sequence joins TRBV6-5 and TRBJ1-3, with D unresolved. Trimming shortened V by 2 bases and J by 9 bases, and 11 bases separated the two germline ends. The CDR3 is 13 amino acids. Germline V gene lookup returns CDR1 MNHEY and CDR2 SVGAGI. The DNA of the CDR3 is TGTGCCAGCAGTTACGAAAGAGCAAGCACCATATATTTT. Translation: CASSYERASTIYF.

The rearrangement links TRBV5-8 to TRBJ2-7; D gene unclear. The CDR3 consists of 14 residues. Germline lookup yields CDR1 SGHTS and CDR2 YDEGEE. The ends were cut back, 5 bases at V and 2 bases at J, with 14 bases in the middle. CDR3 sequence: CASSPDPAAYEQYF. The CDR3 DNA reads as TGTGCCAGCAGTCCTGACCCCGCAGCCTACGAGCAGTACTTC.

This clone was detected many times. The rearrangement uses TRBV3-1 (or the pseudogene TRBV3-2) and TRBJ1-6; TRBD1 might be the D (6 bases). The CDR3 consists of 16 residues. Germline loops: CDR1 LGHDT, CDR2 YNNKEL (reference sequence). V gave up 6 bases and J gave up 4 bases, with 16 bases separating them. For the CDR3, the DNA is TGTGCCAGCAGTGAGACTACGGGGGCATATAATTCACCCCTCCACTTT. Translating it yields CASSETTGAYNSPLHF.

The rearrangement uses TRBV7-2 and TRBJ2-7; 9 nucleotides align to TRBD2. Unmatched junction bases numbered 8, after V lost 0 bases and J lost 2 bases. This CDR3 comprises 17 residues. Germline loops: CDR1 SGHTA, CDR2 FQGNSA. The CDR3 DNA sequence: TGTGCCAGCAGCTTAGCGCGACGAGCGGGGGGTACCTACGAGCAGTACTTC. Its translation is CASSLARRAGGTYEQYF.

The chain combines TRBV5-1 with TRBJ1-2; the D gene is possibly TRBD1 (6 bases). The CDR3 consists of 14 residues. Trimming cost V 4 bases and J 6 bases, with 16 bases left between them. Germline CDR1 SGHRS, CDR2 YFSETQ. The CDR3 DNA follows: TGCGCCAGCAGCCCACGGACAGCATCAAATGGCTACACCTTC. Translating gives CASSPRTASNGYTF.

This rearrangement joins TRBV19 to TRBJ1-1; D ambiguous. The CDR3 length is 13 residues. With 6 bases removed from V and 0 bases from J, the gap between germline ends came to 8 bases. CDR1 and CDR2 from the germline V gene are LNHDA and SQIVND (reference sequence). CDR3 coding DNA: TGTGCCAGTAGCATAAGCTTGAACACTGAAGCTTTCTTT. It is translated as CASSISLNTEAFF. Filled out from reference TRBV19 and TRBJ1-1, the complete variable domain reads DGGITQSPKYLFRKEGQNVTLSCEQNLNHDAMYWYRQDPGQGLRLIYYSQIVNDFQKGDIAEGYSVSREKKESFPLTVTSAQKNPTAFYLCASSISLNTEAFFGQGTRLTVV.

This sequence joins TRBV6-5 and TRBJ2-7; D might be TRBD1 or TRBD2, each matching 5 bases. Germline loops: CDR1 MNHEY, CDR2 SVGAGI. V lost 0 bases and J lost 2, with 11 bases in between. CDR3 size: 15 residues. The CDR3 coding sequence is TGTGCCAGCAGTTACTCGGGGACGGGTACCTACGAGCAGTACTTC. Amino acids: CASSYSGTGTYEQYF.

The chain employs TRBV24-1 and TRBJ2-5; the D gene is possibly TRBD2 (6 bases). V lost 4 bases and J 2 bases, leaving 13 bases between the germline ends. The length of the CDR3 is 15 residues. Germline assignment: CDR1 KGHDR and CDR2 SFDVKD. CDR3 protein: CATSEPGTRQETQYF. CDR3 nucleotides: TGTGCCACCAGTGAACCCGGGACTCGACAAGAGACCCAGTACTTC.

The genes are TRBV7-9 and TRBJ2-3; D ambiguous. The CDR3 is 14 residues long. V was trimmed by 2 bases and J by 2 bases, leaving 8 bases between them. CDR1 SEHNR and CDR2 FQNEAQ come from the germline V gene (reference sequence). CDR3 protein: CASSLFGDTDTQYF. The CDR3 bases are TGTGCCAGCAGCTTATTTGGAGACACAGATACGCAGTATTTT. The full variable domain, in which reference TRBV7-9 and TRBJ2-3 provide the parts outside the CDR3, is DTGVSQNPRHKITKRGQNVTFRCDPISEHNRLYWYRQTLGQGPEFLTYFQNEAQLEKSRLLSDRFSAERPKGSFSTLEIQRTEQGDSAMYLCASSLFGDTDTQYFGPGTRLTVL.

This chain uses TRBV5-6 with TRBJ2-5; D remains ambiguous. Between the trimmed V and J ends, which lost 2 bases and 3 bases, there was a span of 11 bases. The germline CDR1 and CDR2 sequences are SGHDT and YYEEEE. The CDR3 length is 14 residues. The CDR3 DNA follows: TGTGCCAGCAGCTTTAGTCCCGCTGAAGAGACCCAGTACTTC. It translates to CASSFSPAEETQYF.

The CDR3 DNA sequence: TGTGCCAGTCGACAGGCCGGCGATACCCTAAATTTCCCCTACGAGCAGTACTTC. Translated, it gives CASRQAGDTLNFPYEQYF. This rearrangement joins TRBV19 to TRBJ2-7, with D perhaps TRBD1 (6 bases). V shed 8 bases and J shed 2 bases, with 28 bases lying between them. The germline CDR1 and CDR2 sequences are LNHDA and SQIVND (reference sequence). The CDR3 runs to 18 residues. Complete variable domain (other parts from reference TRBV19 and TRBJ2-7): DGGITQSPKYLFRKEGQNVTLSCEQNLNHDAMYWYRQDPGQGLRLIYYSQIVNDFQKGDIAEGYSVSREKKESFPLTVTSAQKNPTAFYLCASRQAGDTLNFPYEQYFGPGTRLTVT.

V and J are TRBV4-3 and TRBJ2-1, with no clear D. Trimming pared 3 bases from V and 8 bases from J, leaving 11 bases between. Germline CDR1 reads LGHNA; CDR2 reads YSLEER. This CDR3 region has 13 residues. The CDR3 region is CASSQDRRDEQFF. The CDR3 DNA follows: TGCGCCAGCAGCCAGGACCGCAGAGATGAGCAGTTCTTC.

CDR3 coding DNA: TGCGCCAGCAGCTCTACAGGGTCCGATACGCAGTATTTT. This sequence encodes CASSSTGSDTQYF. V and J are TRBV5-1 and TRBJ2-3, with D perhaps matching TRBD1 (6 bases). V was trimmed by 3 bases and J by 6 bases, leaving 11 bases between them. CDR1 and CDR2 from the germline V gene are SGHRS and YFSETQ. This CDR3 is built from 13 residues.

The CDR3 bases are TGTGCCAGCAGCCAAGATGGGGGGGACATTGAAGCTTTCTTT. Its translation: CASSQDGGDIEAFF. This sequence joins TRBV4-2 and TRBJ1-1; a weak D match, TRBD1 (6 bases). The V gene lost 0 bases and the J gene lost 7 bases, with 12 bases spanning the gap. The CDR3 consists of 14 residues. The germline CDR1 and CDR2 sequences are LGHNA and YNFKEQ.

This chain links TRBV14 with TRBJ1-4; perhaps TRBD1 as D (5 bases). The CDR3 has 15 amino acids. Germline CDR1 and CDR2: SGHDN and FVKESK. V lost 4 bases and J lost 5, with 14 bases in between. CDR3 DNA sequence: TGTGCCAGCAGCCGAACCGGGACCACAAATGAAAAACTGTTTTTT. Protein sequence: CASSRTGTTNEKLFF.

V gene TRBV6-5 combines with J gene TRBJ1-2, with D hard to call. The length of the CDR3 is 14 residues. Germline-derived CDR1 and CDR2 are MNHEY and SVGAGI. Trimming shortened V by 4 bases and J by 2 bases, and 11 bases separated the two germline ends. The CDR3 DNA sequence: TGTGCCAGCAGTTCCGTGGTGGGAAACTATGGCTACACCTTC. Protein: CASSSVVGNYGYTF.

Comment on this clone: The same CDR3 is also encoded by other DNA sequences in this sample. This chain links TRBV18 with TRBJ2-6, with no clear D. CDR3 size: 15 residues. Germline CDR1 reads KGHSH; CDR2 reads LQKENI. Between the trimmed V and J ends, which lost 6 bases and 0 bases, there was a span of 9 bases. The CDR3, as DNA: TGTGCCAGCTCTCCGCGCCTCTCTGGGGCCAACGTCCTGACTTTC. Amino acids: CASSPRLSGANVLTF.

The chain joins TRBV29-1 to TRBJ1-2, with no clear D. Trimming took off 7 bases at V and 4 bases at J, with 13 bases between the two ends. Germline V gives CDR1 SQVTM, CDR2 ANQGSEA. The CDR3 is made up of 12 amino acids. CDR3 residues: CSAPLDTYGYTF. The CDR3 bases are TGCAGCGCCCCCCTCGACACCTATGGCTACACCTTC.

The CDR3 nucleotides read TGCGCCAGCGGAGCTCCGGGACAGCCTTATGGCTACACCTTC. Its translation: CASGAPGQPYGYTF. This chain links TRBV5-1 with TRBJ1-2; the match to TRBD1 covers 7 bases. Unmatched junction bases numbered 11, after V lost 7 bases and J lost 5 bases. The CDR3 is made up of 14 amino acids. Germline assignment: CDR1 SGHRS and CDR2 YFSETQ. The full variable domain, rest sourced from reference TRBV5-1 and TRBJ1-2, is KAGVTQTPRYLIKTRGQQVTLSCSPISGHRSVSWYQQTPGQGLQFLFEYFSETQRNKGNFPGRFSGRQFSNSRSEMNVSTLELGDSALYLCASGAPGQPYGYTFGSGTRLTVV.

J is TRBJ1-5 and V is TRBV10-2; 9 nucleotides align to TRBD1. V lost 7 bases, J lost 5 bases, and 3 bases stayed unmatched. Germline V gene data show CDR1 as WSHSY and CDR2 as SAAADI. The CDR3 contains 13 residues. Here the CDR3 DNA reads TGCGCCAGCACGGGACAGGGAGATCAGCCCCAGCATTTT. Amino acid sequence: CASTGQGDQPQHF.

The chain links TRBV5-1 to TRBJ1-4, with 9 bases that match TRBD1. Trimming cost V 0 bases and J 7 bases; bases outside gene matches: 4. The germline CDR1 and CDR2 sequences are SGHRS and YFSETQ. The length of the CDR3 is 15 residues. This chain's CDR3 is CASSLEGTGSEKLFF. The CDR3 bases are TGCGCCAGCAGCTTGGAAGGGACAGGGAGTGAAAAACTGTTTTTT.